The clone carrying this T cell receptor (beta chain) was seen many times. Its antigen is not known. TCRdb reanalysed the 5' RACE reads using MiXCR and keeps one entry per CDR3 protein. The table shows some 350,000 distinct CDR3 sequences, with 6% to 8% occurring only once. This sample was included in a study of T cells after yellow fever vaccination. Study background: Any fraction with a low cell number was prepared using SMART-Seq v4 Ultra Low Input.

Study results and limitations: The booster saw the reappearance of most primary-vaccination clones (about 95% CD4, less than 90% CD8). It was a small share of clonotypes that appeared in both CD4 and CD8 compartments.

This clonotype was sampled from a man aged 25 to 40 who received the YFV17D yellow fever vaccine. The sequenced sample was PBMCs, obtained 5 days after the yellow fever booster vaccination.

The CDR3 loop is CASGPRRQGISSGANVLTF. The DNA of the CDR3 is TGTGCCAGCGGCCCAAGAAGACAGGGAATAAGCTCTGGGGCCAACGTCCTGACTTTC. The rearrangement joins TRBV6-2 or TRBV6-3 to TRBJ2-6; 7 bases are shared with TRBD1. The CDR3 has 19 residues. Trimming at V came to 8 bases and at J to 0 bases, leaving 16 bases not matched to a gene. In germline, CDR1 is MNHEY, CDR2 SVGEGT.